These 26 T cell receptor beta chains share one sample of origin, sequenced in a study of type 1 and type 2 diabetes patients. Amplification started from genomic DNA. Amplification of the beta chain CDR3 used 30 forward and 13 reverse multiplex primers. Via MiXCR, TCRdb re-called the multiplex PCR reads, giving one row per CDR3 protein. The table has 250,000 to 300,000 distinct CDR3 sequences, over 45% seen once. Sequencing used peripheral blood mononuclear cells (PBMCs). Receptor source: a man younger than 35 with type 2 diabetes.

This clonotype was found many times. The J gene is TRBJ1-6, the V gene TRBV7-2; 9 nucleotides agree with TRBD1. CDR3 length: 16 amino acids. The V and J ends lost 4 bases and 10 bases, in that order; junction bases with no gene match: 11. Looked up from germline, CDR1 is SGHTA and CDR2 is FQGNSA. The CDR3 here is CASSSPRDRAYSPLHF. DNA of the CDR3: TGTGCCAGCAGCTCACCCCGGGACAGGGCCTACTCACCCCTCCACTTT. Full variable domain (rest looked up from reference TRBV7-2 and TRBJ1-6): GAGVSQSPSNKVTEKGKDVELRCDPISGHTALYWYRQSLGQGLEFLIYFQGNSAPDKSGLPSDRFSAERTGGSVSTLTIQRTQQEDSAVYLCASSSPRDRAYSPLHFGNGTRLTVT.

Many counts were recorded for this clonotype. CDR3: CASSPSLAGYEQYF. The CDR3, as DNA: TGTGCCAGCAGCCCCTCACTAGCGGGGTACGAGCAGTACTTC. The rearrangement joins TRBV7-2 to TRBJ2-7, with TRBD2 matching 10 bases. This CDR3 is built from 14 residues. J gave up 4 bases and V 5 bases, and 5 bases lay outside the gene matches. CDR1 is SGHTA, CDR2 FQGNSA, per germline.

The chain uses TRBV13 and TRBJ1-1, with a weak D call TRBD1 (6 bases). The germline V gene encodes CDR1 PRHDT and CDR2 FYEKMQ (reference sequence). With 2 bases removed from V and 0 bases from J, the gap between germline ends came to 19 bases. The CDR3 runs to 18 residues. Here the CDR3 DNA reads TGTGCCAGCAGCTTACGGGCAGGGGCAGTGTTAATGAACACTGAAGCTTTCTTT. This codes for CASSLRAGAVLMNTEAFF.

J is TRBJ2-7 and V is TRBV25-1; D possibly corresponds to TRBD2 (6 bases). The germline V and J ends were trimmed by 8 bases and 8 bases, with 16 bases remaining between them. The V gene's germline CDR1 is MGHDK and CDR2 SYGVNS. This CDR3 region has 12 residues. The DNA of the CDR3 is TGTGCCAGCTGGGGGGACTTAGGCCAGCAGTACTTC. Protein product: CASWGDLGQQYF.

The rearrangement links TRBV10-3 to TRBJ2-5; 7 bases fit TRBD2. After removal of 4 bases from V and 3 bases from J, the junction contained 2 bases not matched to a gene. The CDR3 has 13 amino acids. Germline CDR1 is ENHRY and CDR2 is SYGVKD. The CDR3 here is CAISVAGEETQYF. The CDR3 DNA reads TGTGCCATCAGTGTGGCGGGAGAAGAGACCCAGTACTTC.

About this clonotype itself: This could be a read error, since a much larger clone is one nucleotide away. The chain couples TRBV9 to TRBJ2-5; the match to TRBD1 covers 8 bases. Germline loops: CDR1 SGDLS, CDR2 YYNGEE. The length of the CDR3 is 14 residues. The chain's CDR3 is CASRGTGHQESQYF. The CDR3 bases are TGTGCCAGCAGGGGGACAGGCCACCAAGAGAGCCAGTACTTC. The full variable domain, with the rest looked up from reference TRBV9 and TRBJ2-5, is DSGVTQTPKHLITATGQRVTLRCSPRSGDLSVYWYQQSLDQGLQFLIQYYNGEERAKGNILERFSAQQFPDLHSELNLSSLELGDSALYFCASRGTGHQESQYFGPGTRLLVL.

The sample holds many counts of this clonotype. V usage is TRBV2 and J usage is TRBJ1-1; D uncertain. The ends were cut back, 4 bases at V and 4 bases at J, with 16 bases in the middle. Looked up from germline, CDR1 is SNHLY and CDR2 is FYNNEI. The CDR3 is made up of 15 amino acids. The CDR3 reads CASSALGRGGTEAFF. CDR3 coding DNA: TGTGCCAGCAGTGCATTAGGACGGGGAGGCACTGAAGCTTTCTTT.

Concerning this clonotype itself: A read error is possible here, since a much larger clone lies one base away. This chain links TRBV30 with TRBJ2-7; D could derive from TRBD1 or TRBD2 (6 bases each). With 5 bases removed from V and 9 bases from J, the gap between germline ends came to 20 bases. CDR3 length equals 13 residues. Germline lookup yields CDR1 GTSNPN and CDR2 SVGIG (reference sequence). This CDR3 is CAWGTSRGSGQYF. For the CDR3, the DNA is TGTGCCTGGGGTACCTCCAGGGGTAGCGGGCAGTACTTC. Filled out from reference TRBV30 and TRBJ2-7, the complete variable domain reads SQTIHQWPATLVQPVGSPLSLECTVEGTSNPNLYWYRQAAGRGLQLLFYSVGIGQISSEVPQNLSASRPQDRQFILSSKKLLLSDSGFYLCAWGTSRGSGQYFGPGTRLTVT.

About this clonotype: The CDR3 ends on some other residue instead of the conserved phenylalanine or tryptophan, so this is likely a read error. The chain links TRBV5-1 to TRBJ1-6; 9 nucleotides agree with TRBD1. J gave up 10 bases and V 4 bases, and 3 bases lay outside the gene matches. This CDR3 contains 13 residues. CDR1 is SGHRS, CDR2 YFSETQ, per germline. For the CDR3, the DNA is TGCGCCAGCAGCCGGGACAGGGACTCACCCCTCCACTTG. This gives the protein CASSRDRDSPLHL.

About this clonotype itself: The junction shows a germline mismatch at one end, possibly a read error. The chain combines TRBV9 with TRBJ2-6; the D gene is possibly TRBD1 (6 bases). Germline CDR1 SGDLS, CDR2 YYNGEE. CDR3 size: 18 residues. CDR3 residues: CASSLDPQGPSGANVLTF. The CDR3 bases are TGCGCCAGCAGCTTGGACCCACAGGGCCCGTCTGGGGCCAACGTCCTGACTTTC. The whole variable domain, filled in from reference TRBV9 and TRBJ2-6, reads DSGVTQTPKHLITATGQRVTLRCSPRSGDLSVYWYQQSLDQGLQFLIQYYNGEERAKGNILERFSAQQFPDLHSELNLSSLELGDSALYFCASSLDPQGPSGANVLTFGAGSRLTVL.

The genes are TRBV20-1 and TRBJ2-1, with 7 bases aligning to TRBD2. Germline loops: CDR1 DFQATT, CDR2 SNEGSKA (reference sequence). V lost 0 bases to trimming and J lost 0 bases; unmatched junction nucleotides: 5. This CDR3 is built from 16 residues. This chain's CDR3 is CSARDMTSLSYNEQFF. CDR3 nucleotide sequence: TGCAGTGCTAGAGATATGACTAGCCTCTCCTACAATGAGCAGTTCTTC.

The chain combines TRBV15 with TRBJ1-2, with D tentatively TRBD1 (5 bases). Deletions cut 3 bases from V and 5 bases from J, with 13 bases between. CDR3 length: 14 amino acids. The V gene's germline CDR1 is LNHNV and CDR2 YYDKDF (reference sequence). This chain's CDR3 is CATSRDSQGYGYTF. Here the CDR3 DNA reads TGTGCCACCAGCAGGGATTCCCAGGGATATGGCTACACCTTC.

The chain combines TRBV19 with TRBJ2-7, with TRBD1 identical over 8 bases. This CDR3 contains 15 residues. V shed 1 base and J 4 bases; nucleotides not matched to a gene: 6. In germline, CDR1 is LNHDA, CDR2 SQIVND (reference sequence). The CDR3 sequence is CASSIVRTGRYEQYF. For the CDR3, the DNA is TGTGCCAGTAGTATAGTCCGGACAGGGCGGTACGAGCAGTACTTC.

The V call is TRBV27, the J call TRBJ2-7, with D unclear. The V end was cut by 6 bases, the J end by 2 bases, with 17 bases between. The CDR3 contains 15 residues. Germline V gene sequence: CDR1 MNHEY, CDR2 SMNVEV (reference sequence). CDR3 loop: CASSPTGLGTYEQYF. For the CDR3, the DNA is TGTGCCAGCAGCCCAACGGGTTTAGGGACCTACGAGCAGTACTTC.

This rearrangement joins TRBV19 to TRBJ2-3; TRBD1 aligns across 7 bases. After removal of 4 bases from V and 5 bases from J, the junction contained 3 bases not matched to a gene. The germline CDR1 and CDR2 sequences are LNHDA and SQIVND (reference sequence). This CDR3 has 13 amino acids. The CDR3 nucleotides read TGTGCCAGTAGTACAGGGGGTTTAGATACGCAGTATTTT. As protein: CASSTGGLDTQYF.

This rearrangement joins TRBV6-2 or TRBV6-3 to TRBJ1-2, with D perhaps matching TRBD1 (6 bases). CDR3 size: 14 residues. The germline V and J ends were trimmed by 2 bases and 6 bases, with 13 bases remaining between them. CDR1 MNHEY and CDR2 SVGEGT come from the germline V gene. The CDR3 spells CASSYAGERDGYTF. The CDR3, as DNA: TGTGCCAGCAGTTACGCAGGGGAACGTGATGGCTACACCTTC.

V usage is TRBV7-8 and J usage is TRBJ1-6, with D perhaps matching TRBD1 (6 bases). Deletions cut 1 base from V and 9 bases from J, with 13 bases between. Looked up from germline, CDR1 is SGHVS and CDR2 is FQNEAQ. CDR3 length: 15 amino acids. DNA for the CDR3: TGTGCCAGCAGCTTAGAGGGGGACCTCGTTTCACCCCTCCACTTT. This sequence encodes CASSLEGDLVSPLHF.

The V call is TRBV7-2, the J call TRBJ2-3, with 8 bases fitting TRBD2. This CDR3 contains 14 residues. Germline CDR1 and CDR2: SGHTA and FQGNSA. The V gene end was trimmed by 1 base and the J gene end by 11 bases; junction bases not matched to a gene: 8. The CDR3 DNA is TGTGCCAGCAGCTTAGGAATTAGCGGGGTTAGGCAGTATTTT. This translates into CASSLGISGVRQYF.

A remark on this clonotype: The junction shows a germline mismatch at one end, possibly a read error. The chain recombines TRBV4-1 with TRBJ1-1; 7 nucleotides align to TRBD1. The CDR3 consists of 14 residues. Germline-derived CDR1 and CDR2 are MGHRA and YSYEKL. CDR3 DNA sequence: TGCGCCAGCAGCGAAGACAGGGCGAACACTGAAGCTTTCTTT. Its protein is CASSEDRANTEAFF.

The rearrangement uses TRBV12-3 or TRBV12-4 and TRBJ2-7; D is tentatively TRBD1 or TRBD2 (5 bases each). This CDR3 comprises 13 residues. Between the trimmed V and J ends, which lost 2 bases and 6 bases, there was a span of 11 bases. CDR3 in amino acids: CASSLLGTGEQYF. In nucleotides, the CDR3 is TGTGCCAGCAGTTTACTAGGGACGGGCGAGCAGTACTTC.

V and J are TRBV20-1 and TRBJ2-5, with 7 bases that match TRBD1. The CDR3 contains 14 residues. The ends lost 4 bases at V and 4 bases at J; junction bases unmatched: 9. Germline assignment: CDR1 DFQATT and CDR2 SNEGSKA (reference sequence). As DNA, the CDR3 is TGCAGTGCTACAACACCTGACAGGGCAGAGACCCAGTACTTC. Translating gives CSATTPDRAETQYF.

This clonotype was picked up a small number of times. The chain employs TRBV30 and TRBJ1-2; D remains unclear. The V end lost 3 bases, the J end lost 14 bases, and 16 bases lay between the germline ends. The germline V gene has CDR1 GTSNPN and CDR2 SVGIG (reference sequence). The CDR3 loop spans 11 amino acids. The DNA of the CDR3 is TGTGCCTGGAGCAACTCTTTATCGGTAACCTTC. The encoded protein is CAWSNSLSVTF.

The V call is TRBV29-1, the J call TRBJ2-5, with D tentatively TRBD1 or TRBD2 (5 bases each). Germline-derived CDR1 and CDR2 are SQVTM and ANQGSEA. Trimming left V 4 bases short and J 7 bases short, with 16 bases between. This CDR3 comprises 13 residues. This CDR3 reads CSVVRGSGGTQYF. CDR3 in DNA: TGCAGCGTTGTACGTGGATCTGGGGGGACCCAGTACTTC.

This clonotype was observed at least ten times. This chain connects TRBV7-8 to TRBJ2-7; possible D gene TRBD1, 6 bases. V lost 5 bases to trimming and J lost 2 bases, with 13 bases between them. This CDR3 is built from 14 residues. Germline CDR1 SGHVS, CDR2 FQNEAQ. The CDR3 nucleotides are TGTGCCAGCAGCGCACCGCGACAGGCCTACGAGCAGTACTTC. This sequence encodes CASSAPRQAYEQYF.

This clonotype turned up a few times. The rearrangement joins TRBV27 to TRBJ1-2; 10 positions match TRBD1. V gave up 5 bases and J gave up 3 bases; unmatched junction bases: 6. In germline, CDR1 is MNHEY, CDR2 SMNVEV (reference sequence). The CDR3 consists of 15 residues. The DNA of the CDR3 is TGTGCCAGCAGTCCGTCGACAGGGGGCGACTATGGCTACACCTTC. Its translation: CASSPSTGGDYGYTF.

In regard to this clonotype: This CDR3 is missing its conserved last phenylalanine or tryptophan, likely due to a read error. V usage is TRBV20-1 and J usage is TRBJ2-2, with 7 bases lining up with TRBD1. The CDR3 is 13 amino acids. Unmatched junction bases numbered 10, after V lost 7 bases and J lost 8 bases. Germline CDR1 DFQATT, CDR2 SNEGSKA (reference sequence). The CDR3 DNA sequence: TGCAGTGTCCCACAGGGGTTGACAGGGGAGCTGTTTCTT. Protein: CSVPQGLTGELFL.